These T cell receptor beta chains were read from a single sample in a study of beta chain features in type 1 diabetes. This table comes from immunoSEQ multiplex PCR, and its TCRdb copy is limited to in-frame clones, with some not included. The data contain 350,000 to 400,000 clones, roughly 16% of them singletons. Sequenced input: naive CD4+ T cells from blood. The receptors were sampled from a young woman in good health. Both conserved end residues are part of each CDR3. The D gene is left open where the match is weak. Clone size is shown for a subset of rows, as once, few, many or a class of expanded clone.

d_gene	abundance	v_gene	j_gene	CDR3aa	CDR3nt
TRBD1	-	TRBV6-6	TRBJ2-7	CASSLDRGPHEQYF	TGTGCCAGCAGTCTGGACAGGGGCCCCCACGAGCAGTACTTC
-	few	TRBV9	TRBJ2-4	CASSGRNGSGSLAKNIQYF	TGTGCCAGCAGCGGACGAAATGGGTCAGGCTCCCTAGCCAAAAACATTCAGTACTTC
TRBD1	-	TRBV7-2	TRBJ1-1	CASSTGQVNTEAFF	TGTGCCAGCAGCACGGGACAGGTGAACACTGAAGCTTTCTTT
-	-	TRBV18	TRBJ2-1	CASSPIAGYNEQFF	TGTGCCAGCTCACCGATCGCAGGATACAATGAGCAGTTCTTC
-	-	TRBV29-1	TRBJ1-5	CSVGGLEQPQHF	TGCAGCGTGGGGGGGCTGGAGCAGCCCCAGCATTTT
TRBD1	-	TRBV5-1	TRBJ2-1	CASSVPGTGANEQFF	TGCGCCAGCAGCGTGCCCGGGACAGGGGCCAATGAGCAGTTCTTC
TRBD1	few	TRBV27	TRBJ2-7	CASSHRGQVYEQYF	TGTGCCAGCAGTCACCGGGGACAGGTTTACGAGCAGTACTTC
TRBD2	-	TRBV11-1	TRBJ2-3	CASSPGLAEGYDTQYF	TGTGCCAGCAGCCCGGGACTAGCGGAGGGTTACGATACGCAGTATTTT
TRBD1	-	TRBV30	TRBJ1-1	CAWSVRGQLNTEAFF	TGTGCCTGGAGTGTACGGGGACAGCTGAACACTGAAGCTTTCTTT
TRBD1	few	TRBV19	TRBJ1-1	CASSASGGSAFF	TGTGCCAGTAGTGCCTCAGGGGGGAGTGCTTTCTTT
-	once	TRBV20-1	TRBJ2-5	CSASPFETQYF	TGCAGTGCTAGTCCCTTTGAGACCCAGTACTTC
TRBD2	few	TRBV29-1	TRBJ2-2	CSVTGTSGTYGELFF	TGCAGCGTAACCGGGACTAGCGGGACGTACGGGGAGCTGTTTTTT
TRBD1	-	TRBV11-3	TRBJ2-7	CASSLDWTGTTYEQYF	TGTGCCAGCAGCCTAGACTGGACAGGGACGACCTACGAGCAGTACTTC
TRBD2	-	TRBV7-3	TRBJ2-7	CASRSAGEGYEQYF	TGTGCCAGCAGGTCCGCGGGGGAAGGCTACGAGCAGTACTTC
TRBD1	few	TRBV7-2	TRBJ2-5	CASSQDRGHETQYF	TGTGCCAGCAGCCAGGACAGGGGGCATGAGACCCAGTACTTC
TRBD1	-	TRBV6-4	TRBJ2-6	CASSVGDRAGANVLTF	TGTGCCAGCAGCGTCGGGGACAGGGCTGGGGCCAACGTCCTGACTTTC
-	-	TRBV4-1	TRBJ1-1	CASSPLGRGKNTEAFF	TGCGCCAGCAGCCCATTAGGCCGGGGGAAGAACACTGAAGCTTTCTTT
-	-	TRBV18	TRBJ1-1	CASSPQANTEAFF	TGTGCCAGCTCACCACAAGCTAACACTGAAGCTTTCTTT
TRBD1	few	TRBV4-2	TRBJ2-1	CASSQDRDRGHEQFF	TGTGCCAGCAGCCAAGATCGGGACAGGGGGCATGAGCAGTTCTTC
TRBD2	-	TRBV6-4	TRBJ2-3	CASSEGTSGNTQYF	TGTGCCAGCAGTGAAGGGACTAGCGGCAATACGCAGTATTTT
TRBD1	-	TRBV18	TRBJ1-2	CASSPPGQGNYGYTF	TGTGCCAGCTCACCACCAGGACAGGGAAACTATGGCTACACCTTC
-	few	TRBV28	TRBJ1-1	CASGGHGEAEAFF	TGTGCCAGCGGGGGACACGGGGAAGCTGAAGCTTTCTTT
-	-	TRBV30	TRBJ1-2	CAWSVHSGLANYGYTF	TGTGCCTGGAGTGTACACTCGGGGTTAGCTAACTATGGCTACACCTTC
-	-	TRBV7-9	TRBJ1-2	CASIQVGGHSYGYTF	TGTGCCAGCATCCAAGTCGGGGGGCATAGCTATGGCTACACCTTC
-	few	TRBV11-2	TRBJ2-5	CASSRRDSQETQYF	TGTGCCAGCAGCAGGCGGGACAGCCAAGAGACCCAGTACTTC
TRBD1	few	TRBV27	TRBJ2-2	CASSPTTTGGSTGELFF	TGTGCCAGCAGTCCTACCACGACAGGGGGCTCTACCGGGGAGCTGTTTTTT
TRBD2	-	TRBV7-3	TRBJ2-2	CASSLMAGVGASVPGELFF	TGTGCCAGCAGCTTAATGGCGGGAGTCGGGGCAAGTGTACCCGGGGAGCTGTTTTTT
-	-	TRBV10-3	TRBJ2-1	CAISEGAVQFF	TGTGCCATCAGTGAGGGGGCGGTGCAGTTCTTC